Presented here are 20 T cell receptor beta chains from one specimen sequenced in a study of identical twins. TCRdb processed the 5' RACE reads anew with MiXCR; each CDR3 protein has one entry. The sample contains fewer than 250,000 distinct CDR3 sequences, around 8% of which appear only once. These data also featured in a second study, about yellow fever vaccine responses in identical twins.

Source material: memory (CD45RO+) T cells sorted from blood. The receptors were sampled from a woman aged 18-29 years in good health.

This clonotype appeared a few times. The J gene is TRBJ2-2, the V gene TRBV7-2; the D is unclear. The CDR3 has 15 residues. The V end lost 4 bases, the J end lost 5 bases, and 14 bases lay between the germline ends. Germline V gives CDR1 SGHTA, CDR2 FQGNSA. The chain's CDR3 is CASSSRRLETGELFF. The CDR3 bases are TGTGCCAGCAGCTCGAGAAGGTTAGAGACCGGGGAGCTGTTTTTT.

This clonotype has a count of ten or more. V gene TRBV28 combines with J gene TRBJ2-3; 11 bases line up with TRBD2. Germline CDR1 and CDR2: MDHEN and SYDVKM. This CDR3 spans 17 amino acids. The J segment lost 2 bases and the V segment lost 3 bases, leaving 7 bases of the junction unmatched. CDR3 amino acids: CASSLSTSGRPTDTQYF. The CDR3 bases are TGTGCCAGCAGTTTGTCCACTAGCGGGAGACCCACAGATACGCAGTATTTT.

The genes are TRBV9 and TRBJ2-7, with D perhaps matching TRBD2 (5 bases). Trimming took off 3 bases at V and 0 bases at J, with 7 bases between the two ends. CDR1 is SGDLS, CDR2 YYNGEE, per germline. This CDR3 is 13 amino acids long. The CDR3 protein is CASSAGYSYEQYF. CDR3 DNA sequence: TGTGCCAGCAGCGCGGGGTACTCCTACGAGCAGTACTTC.

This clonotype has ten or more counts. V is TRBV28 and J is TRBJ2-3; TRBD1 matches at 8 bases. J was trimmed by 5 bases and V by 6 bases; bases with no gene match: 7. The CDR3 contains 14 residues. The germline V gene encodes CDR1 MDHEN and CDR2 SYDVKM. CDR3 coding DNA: TGTGCCAGCAGCCCGGACAGGGTTAAAGATACGCAGTATTTT. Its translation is CASSPDRVKDTQYF.

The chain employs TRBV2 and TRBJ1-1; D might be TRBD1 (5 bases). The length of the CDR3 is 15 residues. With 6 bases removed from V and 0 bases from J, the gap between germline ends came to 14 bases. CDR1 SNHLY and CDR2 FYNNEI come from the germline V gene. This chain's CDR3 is CASRPRGHVNTEAFF. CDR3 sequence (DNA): TGTGCCAGCAGACCCCGTGGACACGTGAACACTGAAGCTTTCTTT. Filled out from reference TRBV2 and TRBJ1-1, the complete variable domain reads EPEVTQTPSHQVTQMGQEVILRCVPISNHLYFYWYRQILGQKVEFLVSFYNNEISEKSEIFDDQFSVERPDGSNFTLKIRSTKLEDSAMYFCASRPRGHVNTEAFFGQGTRLTVV.

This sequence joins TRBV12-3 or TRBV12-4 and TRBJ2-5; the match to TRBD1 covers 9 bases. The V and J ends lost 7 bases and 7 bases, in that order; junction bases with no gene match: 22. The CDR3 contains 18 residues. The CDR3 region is CASKTGTGNDYRGGTQYF. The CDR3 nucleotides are TGTGCCAGCAAAACAGGGACAGGGAACGACTACCGTGGGGGGACCCAGTACTTC.

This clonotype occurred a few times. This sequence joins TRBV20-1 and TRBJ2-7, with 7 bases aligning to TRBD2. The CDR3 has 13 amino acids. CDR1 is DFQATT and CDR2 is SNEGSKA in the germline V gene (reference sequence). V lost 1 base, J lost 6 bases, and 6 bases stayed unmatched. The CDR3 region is CSARVQAGFEQYF. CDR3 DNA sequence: TGCAGTGCTAGAGTGCAAGCGGGATTCGAGCAGTACTTC.

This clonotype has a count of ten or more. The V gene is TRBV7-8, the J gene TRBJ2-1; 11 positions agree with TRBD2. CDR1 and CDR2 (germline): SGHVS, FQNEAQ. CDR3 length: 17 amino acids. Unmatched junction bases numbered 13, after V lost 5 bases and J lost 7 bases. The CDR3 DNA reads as TGTGCCAGCAGCATCACTATCCTAGCGGGGGGTTTAAATGAGCAGTTCTTC. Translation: CASSITILAGGLNEQFF.

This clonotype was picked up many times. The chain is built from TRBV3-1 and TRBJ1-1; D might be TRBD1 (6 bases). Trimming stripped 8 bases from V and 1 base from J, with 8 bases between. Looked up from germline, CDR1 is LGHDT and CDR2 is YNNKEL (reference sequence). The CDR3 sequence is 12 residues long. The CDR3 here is CASQTGNTEAFF. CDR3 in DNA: TGTGCCAGCCAGACAGGGAACACTGAAGCTTTCTTT.

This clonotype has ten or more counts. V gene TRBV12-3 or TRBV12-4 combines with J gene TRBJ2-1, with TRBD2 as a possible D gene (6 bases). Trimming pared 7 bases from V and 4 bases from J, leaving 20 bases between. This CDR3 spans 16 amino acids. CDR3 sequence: CASTERRTGTYNEQFF. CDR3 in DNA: TGTGCCAGCACCGAAAGACGCACCGGGACTTACAATGAGCAGTTCTTC.

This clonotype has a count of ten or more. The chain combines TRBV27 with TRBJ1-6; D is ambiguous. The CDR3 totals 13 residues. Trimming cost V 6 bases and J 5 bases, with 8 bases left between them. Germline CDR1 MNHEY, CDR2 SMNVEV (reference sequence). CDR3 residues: CASRLTHNSPLHF. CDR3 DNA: TGTGCCAGCAGGCTGACTCATAATTCACCCCTCCACTTT.

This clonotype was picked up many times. The CDR3 is CASSISTGINEQFF. In DNA, the CDR3 is TGTGCCAGCAGCATCAGCACAGGGATCAATGAGCAGTTCTTC. V and J are TRBV7-2 and TRBJ2-1; TRBD1 might be the D (6 bases). V lost 5 bases and J lost 6, with 14 bases in between. Germline V gives CDR1 SGHTA, CDR2 FQGNSA. This CDR3 contains 14 residues.

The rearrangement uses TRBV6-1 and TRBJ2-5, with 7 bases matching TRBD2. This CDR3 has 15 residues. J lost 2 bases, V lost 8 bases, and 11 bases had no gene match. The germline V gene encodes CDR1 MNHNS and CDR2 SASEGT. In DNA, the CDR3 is TGTGCCAGCTCTGGGGGGGGGAGCGCTCAAGAGACCCAGTACTTC. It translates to CASSGGGSAQETQYF.

The CDR3 sequence: CASSQRDSKGGETQYF. The CDR3 DNA follows: TGCGCCAGCAGTCAAAGGGACTCAAAAGGGGGGGAGACCCAGTACTTC. This chain joins TRBV23-1 and TRBJ2-5; the D gene could be TRBD1 or TRBD2 (6 bases each). TRBV23-1 is annotated as an ORF whose role is uncertain. Trimming cost V 2 bases and J 5 bases, with 18 bases left between them. This CDR3 has 16 residues.

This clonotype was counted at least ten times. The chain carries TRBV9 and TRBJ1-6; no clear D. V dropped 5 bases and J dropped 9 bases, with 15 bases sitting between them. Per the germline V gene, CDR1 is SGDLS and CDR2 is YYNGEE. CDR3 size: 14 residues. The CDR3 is CASSVTKAGSPLHF. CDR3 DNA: TGTGCCAGCAGTGTTACCAAAGCAGGTTCACCCCTCCACTTT.

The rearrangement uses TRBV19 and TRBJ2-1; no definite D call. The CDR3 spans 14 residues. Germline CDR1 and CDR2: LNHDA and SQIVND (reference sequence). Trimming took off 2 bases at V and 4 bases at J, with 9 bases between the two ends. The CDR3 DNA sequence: TGTGCCAGTAGTATACTGTCAGGTTACAATGAGCAGTTCTTC. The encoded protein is CASSILSGYNEQFF.

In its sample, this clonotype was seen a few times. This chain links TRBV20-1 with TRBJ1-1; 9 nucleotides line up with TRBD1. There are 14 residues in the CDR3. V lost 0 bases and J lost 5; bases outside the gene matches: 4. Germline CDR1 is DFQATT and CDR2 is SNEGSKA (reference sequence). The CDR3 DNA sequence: TGCAGTGCTAGAGAGGGGGACAGGGAGACTGAAGCTTTCTTT. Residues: CSAREGDRETEAFF.

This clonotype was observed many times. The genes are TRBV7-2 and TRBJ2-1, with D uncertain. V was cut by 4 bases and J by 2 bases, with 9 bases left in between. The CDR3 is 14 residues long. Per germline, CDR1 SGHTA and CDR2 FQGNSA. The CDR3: CASSSSGPYNEQFF. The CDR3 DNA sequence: TGTGCCAGCAGCTCCTCCGGGCCCTACAATGAGCAGTTCTTC.

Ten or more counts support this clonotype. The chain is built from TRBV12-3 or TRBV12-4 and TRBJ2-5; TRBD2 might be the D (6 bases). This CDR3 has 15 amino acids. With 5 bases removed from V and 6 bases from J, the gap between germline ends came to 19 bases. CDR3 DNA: TGTGCCAGCAGTCCTCGGGACCTCCGGGGGAAGACCCAGTACTTC. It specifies CASSPRDLRGKTQYF.

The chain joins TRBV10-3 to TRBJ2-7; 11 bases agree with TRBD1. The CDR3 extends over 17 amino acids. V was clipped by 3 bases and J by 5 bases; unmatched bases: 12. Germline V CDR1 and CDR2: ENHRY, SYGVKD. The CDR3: CAISDTTLRDRGNEQYF. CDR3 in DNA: TGTGCCATCAGTGATACGACTCTCCGGGACAGGGGGAACGAGCAGTACTTC.